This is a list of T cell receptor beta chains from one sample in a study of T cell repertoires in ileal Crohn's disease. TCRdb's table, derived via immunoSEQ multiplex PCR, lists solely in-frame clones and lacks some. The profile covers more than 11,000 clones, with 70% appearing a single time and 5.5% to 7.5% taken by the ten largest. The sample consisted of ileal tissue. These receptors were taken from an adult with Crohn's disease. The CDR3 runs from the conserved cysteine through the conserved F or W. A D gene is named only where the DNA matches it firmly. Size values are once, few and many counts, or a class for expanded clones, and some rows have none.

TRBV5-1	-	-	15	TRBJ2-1	CASSLGLSDVDEQFF	TGCGCCAGCAGCCTCGGACTCTCCGATGTGGATGAGCAGTTCTTC
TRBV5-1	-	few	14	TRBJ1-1	CASSNGQKNTEAFF	TGCGCCAGCAGCAACGGACAAAAGAACACTGAAGCTTTCTTT
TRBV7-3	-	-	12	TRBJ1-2	CASSLGGVGYTF	TGTGCCAGCAGCTTAGGGGGTGTTGGCTACACCTTC
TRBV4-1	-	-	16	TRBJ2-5	CASSSPGRAGQETQYF	TGCGCCAGCAGCTCCCCTGGAAGGGCAGGACAAGAGACCCAGTACTTC
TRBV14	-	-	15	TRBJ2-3	CASSQELQASDTQYF	TGTGCCAGCAGCCAAGAGCTTCAGGCATCAGATACGCAGTATTTT
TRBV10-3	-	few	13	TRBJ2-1	CAISKSSDNEQFF	TGTGCCATCAGTAAAAGCAGCGACAATGAGCAGTTCTTC
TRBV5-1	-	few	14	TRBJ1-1	CASSLAGGNTEAFF	TGCGCCAGCAGCTTGGCGGGAGGGAACACTGAAGCTTTCTTT
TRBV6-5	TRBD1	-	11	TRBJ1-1	CASSYGQGAFF	TGTGCCAGCAGTTATGGACAGGGGGCTTTCTTT
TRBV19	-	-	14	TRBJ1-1	CASIGGSSNTEAFF	TGTGCCAGTATTGGGGGCAGTTCGAACACTGAAGCTTTCTTT
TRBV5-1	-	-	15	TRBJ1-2	CASSFVGGGNYGYTF	TGCGCCAGCAGTTTCGTTGGGGGAGGTAACTATGGCTACACCTTC
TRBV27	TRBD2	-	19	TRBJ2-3	CASSSWGLAGGGSADTQYF	TGTGCCAGCAGTTCCTGGGGACTAGCGGGGGGAGGTTCGGCAGATACGCAGTATTTT
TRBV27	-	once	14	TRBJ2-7	CASKPAGQGYEQYF	TGTGCCAGCAAACCGGCTGGGCAGGGCTACGAGCAGTACTTC
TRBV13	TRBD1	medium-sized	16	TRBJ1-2	CASSPGQGSFGHGYTF	TGTGCCAGCAGCCCGGGACAGGGTTCATTTGGCCATGGCTACACCTTC
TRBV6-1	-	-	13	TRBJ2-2	CASSEWGAGELFF	TGTGCCAGCAGTGAATGGGGGGCCGGGGAGCTGTTTTTT
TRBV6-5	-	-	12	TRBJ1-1	CASSPTRTEAFF	TGTGCCAGCAGCCCGACACGGACTGAAGCTTTCTTT
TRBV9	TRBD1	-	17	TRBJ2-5	CASSPTTPGQEQETQYF	TGTGCCAGCAGCCCCACCACTCCGGGACAGGAGCAAGAGACCCAGTACTTC